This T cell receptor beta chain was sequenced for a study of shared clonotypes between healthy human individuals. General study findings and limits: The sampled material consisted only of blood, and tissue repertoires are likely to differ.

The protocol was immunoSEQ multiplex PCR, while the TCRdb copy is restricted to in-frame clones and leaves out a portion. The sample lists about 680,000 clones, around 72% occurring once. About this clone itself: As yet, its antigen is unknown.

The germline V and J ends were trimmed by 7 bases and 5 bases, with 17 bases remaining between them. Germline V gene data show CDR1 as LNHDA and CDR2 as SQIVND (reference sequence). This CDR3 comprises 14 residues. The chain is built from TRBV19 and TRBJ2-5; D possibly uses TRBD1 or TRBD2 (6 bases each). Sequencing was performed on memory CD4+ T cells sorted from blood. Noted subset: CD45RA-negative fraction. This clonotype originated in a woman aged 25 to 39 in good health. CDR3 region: CASTDGGGKETQYF. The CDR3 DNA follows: TGTGCCAGTACCGACGGAGGGGGAAAGGAGACCCAGTACTTC.